The rows below give T cell receptor beta chains drawn from one sample of a study of blood T cell repertoires in COVID-19. The assay was immunoSEQ multiplex PCR, and TCRdb's table has in-frame clones only and misses some. The repertoire includes under 200,000 clones, 65% to 85% of them detected once, and roughly a tenth sits in the top ten. The sequencing input was peripheral blood. Receptor source: a man between 70 and 80 years old with active or convalescent COVID-19. Each CDR3 is given with its conserved first and last residue. D genes are given only for firm matches. The listing skips clone size in some rows; elsewhere it reads once, few, many or a size class.

v_gene	d_gene	j_gene	abundance	CDR3aa	CDR3nt
TRBV28	.	TRBJ1-2	.	CASSSPADRSYGYTF	TGTGCCAGCAGTTCCCCAGCTGACAGGTCCTATGGCTACACCTTC
TRBV28	.	TRBJ1-2	.	CASSLTGFGYTF	TGTGCCAGCAGTCTAACAGGGTTTGGCTACACCTTC
TRBV19	.	TRBJ1-2	.	CASSIIRGRDGDYGYTF	TGTGCCAGTAGTATCATCAGGGGTCGGGACGGCGACTATGGCTACACCTTC
TRBV30	TRBD1	TRBJ2-5	.	CAWSVGGTGGGKTQYF	TGTGCCTGGAGTGTAGGGGGGACAGGGGGCGGAAAGACCCAGTACTTC
TRBV27	.	TRBJ2-2	.	CASSRYRDTGELFF	TGTGCCAGCAGTCGCTACAGGGATACCGGGGAGCTGTTTTTT
TRBV6-2/TRBV6-3	.	TRBJ1-5	.	CASSHNRATNQPQHF	TGTGCCAGCAGTCACAACAGGGCCACCAATCAGCCCCAGCATTTT
TRBV10-1	TRBD1	TRBJ2-3	.	CASSGGVQGFTDTQYF	TGCGCCAGCAGTGGAGGAGTACAGGGGTTCACAGATACGCAGTATTTT
TRBV24-1	.	TRBJ1-4	.	CATSDPSPESGEKLFF	TGTGCCACCAGTGATCCCTCCCCCGAGTCTGGTGAAAAACTGTTTTTT
TRBV11-2	TRBD1	TRBJ2-7	.	CASSRDRGTGEQYF	TGTGCCAGCAGTCGGGACAGGGGAACGGGGGAGCAGTACTTC
TRBV18	TRBD1	TRBJ1-1	.	CASFPRARGRTEAFF	TGTGCCAGCTTCCCCAGGGCCAGGGGGCGTACTGAAGCTTTCTTT
TRBV5-1	TRBD2	TRBJ2-1	.	CASSRTSGSYNEQFF	TGCGCCAGCAGCCGGACTAGCGGGAGCTACAATGAGCAGTTCTTC
TRBV18	TRBD2	TRBJ2-1	.	CASSISTSGTYNEQFF	TGTGCCAGCTCTATATCGACTAGCGGGACTTACAATGAGCAGTTCTTC
TRBV15	.	TRBJ2-5	.	CATSRAARGPQETQYF	TGTGCCACCAGCAGGGCTGCACGGGGTCCCCAAGAGACCCAGTACTTC
TRBV9	.	TRBJ2-1	.	CASSVQAYYNEQFF	TGTGCCAGCAGTGTCCAAGCGTACTACAATGAGCAGTTCTTC
TRBV5-3	TRBD2	TRBJ2-7	once	CANLSGGELSSYEQYF	TGTGCCAATCTTAGCGGGGGGGAACTTAGCTCCTACGAGCAGTACTTC